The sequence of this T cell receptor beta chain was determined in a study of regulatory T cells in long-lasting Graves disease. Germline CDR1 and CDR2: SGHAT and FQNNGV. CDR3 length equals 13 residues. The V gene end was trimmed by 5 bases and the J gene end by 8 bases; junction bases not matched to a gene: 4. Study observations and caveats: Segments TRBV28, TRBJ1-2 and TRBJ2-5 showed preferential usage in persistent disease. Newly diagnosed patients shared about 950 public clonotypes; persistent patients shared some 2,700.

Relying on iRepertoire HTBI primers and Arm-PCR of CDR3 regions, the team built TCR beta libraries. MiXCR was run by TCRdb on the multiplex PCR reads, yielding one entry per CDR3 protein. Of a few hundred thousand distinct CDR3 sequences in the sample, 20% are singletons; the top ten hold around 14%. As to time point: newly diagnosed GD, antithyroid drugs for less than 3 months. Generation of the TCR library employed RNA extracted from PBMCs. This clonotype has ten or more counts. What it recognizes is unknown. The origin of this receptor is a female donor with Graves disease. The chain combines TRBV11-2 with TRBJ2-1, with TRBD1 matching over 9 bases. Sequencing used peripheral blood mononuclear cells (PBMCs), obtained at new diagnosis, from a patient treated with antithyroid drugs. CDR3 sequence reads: CASSTQGAYEQFF. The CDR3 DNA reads TGTGCCAGCAGCACACAGGGGGCATATGAGCAGTTCTTC. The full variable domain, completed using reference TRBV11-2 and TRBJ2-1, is EAGVAQSPRYKIIEKRQSVAFWCNPISGHATLYWYQQILGQGPKLLIQFQNNGVVDDSQLPKDRFSAERLKGVDSTLKIQPAKLEDSAVYLCASSTQGAYEQFFGPGTRLTVL.